These 8 T cell receptor beta chains came from one sample sequenced in a study of T cell responses to AZD1222 COVID-19 vaccine. The data were produced by immunoSEQ multiplex PCR, yet TCRdb's version contains in-frame clones alone and is incomplete. Counted here are some 100,000 clones, 80% to 90% occurring once; the ten biggest clones make up approximately 3%. Sequences were derived from peripheral blood, sampled on day 0 of AZD1222 vaccination. Source of these receptors: an adult in good health.

The chain carries TRBV5-4 and TRBJ2-3, with a possible D match to TRBD1 (7 bases). Germline CDR1 is SGHNT and CDR2 is YYREEE (reference sequence). This CDR3 comprises 16 residues. The V gene lost 4 bases and the J gene lost 3 bases, with 18 bases spanning the gap. Here the CDR3 DNA reads TGTGCCAGCAGCCTCCCGGGGGACAGCAGAACAGATACGCAGTATTTT. Amino acids: CASSLPGDSRTDTQYF.

The genes are TRBV7-6 and TRBJ2-7; D remains ambiguous. CDR3 length: 15 residues. Trimming removed 3 bases from V and 0 bases from J, with 12 bases in between. Germline values: CDR1 SGHVS, CDR2 FNYEAQ. For the CDR3, the DNA is TGTGCCAGCAGCTTTAGTGGCGGTGGCTCCTACGAGCAGTACTTC. Amino acids: CASSFSGGGSYEQYF. Full variable domain (outside the CDR3, taken from reference TRBV7-6 and TRBJ2-7): GAGVSQSPRYKVTKRGQDVALRCDPISGHVSLYWYRQALGQGPEFLTYFNYEAQQDKSGLPNDRFSAERPEGSISTLTIQRTEQRDSAMYRCASSFSGGGSYEQYFGPGTRLTVT.

The rearrangement joins TRBV6-6 to TRBJ1-6, with D tentatively TRBD1 (5 bases). V was shortened by 8 bases and J by 11 bases, with 22 bases between the two germline ends. Germline CDR1 MNHNY, CDR2 SVGAGI (reference sequence). This CDR3 contains 15 residues. The chain's CDR3 is CASRTRDRYKAPLHF. CDR3 DNA: TGTGCCAGCCGGACGCGGGACCGGTATAAGGCACCCCTCCACTTT.

The chain employs TRBV7-3 and TRBJ1-2; D is perhaps TRBD1 (5 bases). The CDR3 contains 14 residues. The V end lost 5 bases, the J end lost 0 bases, and 10 bases lay between the germline ends. The germline V gene has CDR1 SGHTA and CDR2 FQGTGA. CDR3 sequence: CASSEGPTNYGYTF. The CDR3, as DNA: TGTGCCAGCAGCGAGGGACCTACTAACTATGGCTACACCTTC. The full variable domain, completed using reference TRBV7-3 and TRBJ1-2, is GAGVSQTPSNKVTEKGKYVELRCDPISGHTALYWYRQSLGQGPEFLIYFQGTGAADDSGLPNDRFFAVRPEGSVSTLKIQRTERGDSAVYLCASSEGPTNYGYTFGSGTRLTVV.

V and J are TRBV4-3 and TRBJ1-6, with a possible D match to TRBD1 (5 bases). The CDR3 length is 14 residues. Germline CDR1 is LGHNA and CDR2 is YSLEER. With 1 base removed from V and 9 bases from J, the gap between germline ends came to 10 bases. CDR3 loop: CASSQGDRPSPLHF. CDR3 nucleotides: TGCGCCAGCAGCCAAGGTGACAGACCTTCACCCCTCCACTTT.

This sequence joins TRBV9 and TRBJ2-3, with 9 nucleotides matching TRBD2. After removal of 4 bases from V and 1 base from J, the junction contained 16 bases not matched to a gene. The CDR3 totals 19 residues. Germline lookup yields CDR1 SGDLS and CDR2 YYNGEE. CDR3 nucleotide sequence: TGTGCCAGCAGCACCCAACCGGGCCGAGTAGCGGGGGGCACAGATACGCAGTATTTT. This encodes CASSTQPGRVAGGTDTQYF.

This chain links TRBV4-3 with TRBJ1-4; D is unresolved. CDR3 length: 14 residues. The V gene's germline CDR1 is LGHNA and CDR2 YSLEER. V was shortened by 0 bases and J by 13 bases, with 15 bases between the two germline ends. The CDR3 is CASSQEGSLGGLFF. The CDR3 DNA reads as TGCGCCAGCAGCCAAGAGGGATCCCTAGGCGGACTGTTTTTT.

This clone was detected only a few times. J is TRBJ1-5 and V is TRBV15; D is possibly TRBD1 (6 bases). This CDR3 has 16 amino acids. Trimming removed 0 bases at V and 2 bases at J, with 11 bases between. CDR1 and CDR2 (germline): LNHNV, YYDKDF (reference sequence). The DNA of the CDR3 is TGTGCCACCAGCAGAGATAGGGCAGGGGGCAATCAGCCCCAGCATTTT. Its translation: CATSRDRAGGNQPQHF.